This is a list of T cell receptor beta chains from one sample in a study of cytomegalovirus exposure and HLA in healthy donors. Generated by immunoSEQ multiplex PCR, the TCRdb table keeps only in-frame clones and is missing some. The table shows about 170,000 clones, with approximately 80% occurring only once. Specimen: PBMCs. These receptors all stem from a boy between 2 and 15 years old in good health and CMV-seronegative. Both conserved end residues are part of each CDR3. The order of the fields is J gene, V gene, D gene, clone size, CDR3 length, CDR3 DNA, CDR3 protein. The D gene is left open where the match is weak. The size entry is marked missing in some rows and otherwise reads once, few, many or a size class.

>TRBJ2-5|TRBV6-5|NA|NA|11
TGTGCCAGCAGTTCGTTGGAGACCCAGTACTTC
CASSSLETQYF
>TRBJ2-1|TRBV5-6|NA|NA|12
TGTGCCAGCAGCTTGTCTTCCAATGAGCAGTTCTTC
CASSLSSNEQFF
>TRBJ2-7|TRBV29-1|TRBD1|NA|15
TGCAGCGTTGAAGTGACCGGGACAGGCTTGTCCGAGCAGTACTTC
CSVEVTGTGLSEQYF
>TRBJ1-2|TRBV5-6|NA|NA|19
TGTGCCAGCAGCCCTACCGGGGGAGCCTCGGCCGCTCTTAACTATGGCTACACCTTC
CASSPTGGASAALNYGYTF
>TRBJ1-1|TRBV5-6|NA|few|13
TGTGCCAGCAGCTCGACATTGAACACTGAAGCTTTCTTT
CASSSTLNTEAFF
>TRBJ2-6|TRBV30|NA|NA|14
TGTGCCTGGAGATCAGTCTCTGGGGCCAACGTCCTGACTTTC
CAWRSVSGANVLTF
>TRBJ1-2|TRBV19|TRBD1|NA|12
TGTGCCAGTAGAGGGACAGGGGGTACCTACACCTTC
CASRGTGGTYTF
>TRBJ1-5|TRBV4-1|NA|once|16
TGCGCCAGCAGCCAAGACCCAACGGGACTCAATCAGCCCCAGCATTTT
CASSQDPTGLNQPQHF
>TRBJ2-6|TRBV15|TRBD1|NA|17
TGTGCCACCAGCAGAGATCGGGACAGGTTCGAGGCCAACGTCCTGACTTTC
CATSRDRDRFEANVLTF
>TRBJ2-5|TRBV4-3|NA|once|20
TGCGCCAGCAGCCAGGGCGCTGGAGGGGTTCATCTACACCCCCAAGAGACCCAGTACTTC
CASSQGAGGVHLHPQETQYF
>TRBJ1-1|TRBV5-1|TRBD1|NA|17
TGCGCCAGCAGCCTAAACATCAGGACAGGGGCGAACACTGAAGCTTTCTTT
CASSLNIRTGANTEAFF
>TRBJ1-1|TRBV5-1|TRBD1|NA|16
TGCGCCAGCAGCTTGACGACAGGGGGCGTAAATACTGAAGCTTTCTTT
CASSLTTGGVNTEAFF
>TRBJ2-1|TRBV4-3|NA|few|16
TGCGCCAGCAGCCAAGATAAGGGAGGTAGTAGGAATGAGCAGTTCTTC
CASSQDKGGSRNEQFF
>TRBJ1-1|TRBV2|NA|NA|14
TGTGCCAGCAGTGAATCAATCGGGACTGACGAAGCTTTCTTT
CASSESIGTDEAFF
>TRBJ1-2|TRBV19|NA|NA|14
TGTGCCAGTAGTATAACTGACAGAATCTATGGCTACACCTTC
CASSITDRIYGYTF
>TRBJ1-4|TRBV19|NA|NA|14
TGTGCCAGTTCTTTAATAACAACTAATGAAAAACTGTTTTTT
CASSLITTNEKLFF
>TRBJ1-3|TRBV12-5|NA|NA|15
TGTGCTAGTGCCTTGTGGGCGTTTTCTGGAAACACCATATATTTT
CASALWAFSGNTIYF
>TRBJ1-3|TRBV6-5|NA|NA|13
TGTGCCAGCAGTTTGGGCCTCGGAAACACCATATATTTT
CASSLGLGNTIYF
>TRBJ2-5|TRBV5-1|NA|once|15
TGCGCCAGCAGCTTAGCGAGCGGGTCCCCGGAGACCCAGTACTTC
CASSLASGSPETQYF
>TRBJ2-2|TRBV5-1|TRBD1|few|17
TGCGCCAGCAGCTTGGCCGGGACAGCTTTGAACACCGGGGAGCTGTTTTTT
CASSLAGTALNTGELFF
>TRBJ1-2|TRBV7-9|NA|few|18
TGTGCCAGCAGCTTAGCCCTCCGGGACAACACGGCGAACTATGGCTACACCTTC
CASSLALRDNTANYGYTF
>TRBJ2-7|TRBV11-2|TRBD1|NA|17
TGTGCCAGCAGCTTAGATACTTCCGGGACAGGGTCTTACGAGCAGTACTTC
CASSLDTSGTGSYEQYF
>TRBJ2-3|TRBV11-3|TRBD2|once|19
TGTGCCAGCAGCTCGGGACTAGCGGGAGGCTTTCGAGGCACAGATACGCAGTATTTT
CASSSGLAGGFRGTDTQYF
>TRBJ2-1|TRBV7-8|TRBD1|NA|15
TGTGCCAGCAGTCCCGGGACAGGGCTATGGAATGAGCAGTTCTTC
CASSPGTGLWNEQFF
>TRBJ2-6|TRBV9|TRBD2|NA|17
TGTGCCAGCAGCGTAACTAGCGGGAGTTCTGGGGCCAACGTCCTGACTTTC
CASSVTSGSSGANVLTF
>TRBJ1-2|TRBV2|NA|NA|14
TGTGCCAGCAGTGAAGAGGGGCGTATGGGGGGCTACACCTTC
CASSEEGRMGGYTF
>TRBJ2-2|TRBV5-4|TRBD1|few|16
TGTGCCAGCAGCGGTAGAGGGACAGGGTCAGTGGGGGAGCTGTTTTTT
CASSGRGTGSVGELFF
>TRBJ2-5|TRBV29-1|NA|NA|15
TGCAGCGTTGAAGATCTATTCCAGGGCCAAGAGACCCAGTACTTC
CSVEDLFQGQETQYF
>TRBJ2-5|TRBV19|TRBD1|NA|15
TGTGCCAGTAGTCTCAACGTCTGGACAGGAGAGACCCAGTACTTC
CASSLNVWTGETQYF
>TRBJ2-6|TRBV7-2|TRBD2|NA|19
TGTGCCAGCAGCCATAACCCGGGACTAGCGGGACGTGGGGCCAACGTCCTGACTTTC
CASSHNPGLAGRGANVLTF
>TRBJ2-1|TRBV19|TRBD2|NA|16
TGTGCCAGTAGTGCATCGCGACTAGCGGGGGAGAGGGGGCAGTTCTTC
CASSASRLAGERGQFF